This T cell receptor (beta chain) stems from a study of blood T cell repertoires in COVID-19. Study in general: The United States, Italy and Spain were the sources of the acute and convalescent COVID-19 samples.

The study recruited people aged roughly 18 to 100 years across about two dozen US areas. Cohort assignment relied on participant-reported clinical history. For recovered donors of Cohort 3, there were two negative PCRs, clearance, or symptom resolution. Trimming took off 2 bases at V and 7 bases at J, with 17 bases between the two ends. CDR1 and CDR2 (germline): SGHDN, FVKESK. This CDR3 has 15 residues. The repertoire was sequenced with immunoSEQ multiplex PCR; TCRdb's copy has only in-frame clones and lacks some. The sample records 500,000 or so clones, 87% being singletons. The receptor was derived from a woman between 18 and 30 years old who had recovered from COVID-19. Material for sequencing was PBMCs or T cells enriched from blood (not recorded which). The chain recombines TRBV14 with TRBJ1-2; D is undetermined. The CDR3 loop is CASSQLHGSRAGYTF. Written as DNA, the CDR3 is TGTGCCAGCAGCCAACTACACGGGTCTCGTGCTGGCTACACCTTC.